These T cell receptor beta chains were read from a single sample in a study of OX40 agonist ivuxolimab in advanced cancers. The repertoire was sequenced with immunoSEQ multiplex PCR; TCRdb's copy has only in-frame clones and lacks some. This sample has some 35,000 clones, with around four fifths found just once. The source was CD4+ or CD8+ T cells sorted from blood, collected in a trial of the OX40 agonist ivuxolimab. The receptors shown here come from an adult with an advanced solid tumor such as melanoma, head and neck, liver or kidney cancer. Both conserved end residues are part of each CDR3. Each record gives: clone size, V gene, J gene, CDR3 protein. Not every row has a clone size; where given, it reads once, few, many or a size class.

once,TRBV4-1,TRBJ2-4,CASSQAPAKNIQYF
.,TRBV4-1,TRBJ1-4,CASRREGAEKLFF
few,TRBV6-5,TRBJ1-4,CASSFDRHNEKLFF
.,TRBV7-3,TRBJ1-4,CASSFRSDNEKLFF
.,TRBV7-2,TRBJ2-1,CASSFLADDYNEQFF
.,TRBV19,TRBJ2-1,CASSTTGVGDEQFF
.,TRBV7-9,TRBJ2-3,CASSPDGGESTDTQYF
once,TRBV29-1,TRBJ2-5,CSVFQETQYF
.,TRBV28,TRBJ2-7,CASRAPGQPSSYEQYF
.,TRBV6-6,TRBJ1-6,CASSYGDRRDSPLHF
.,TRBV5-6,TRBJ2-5,CASSLSGPQETQYF
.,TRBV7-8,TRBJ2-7,CASSLGLASYEQYF
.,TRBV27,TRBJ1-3,CASSLNSGNTIYF
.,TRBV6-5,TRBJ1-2,CASSNAPGPYGYTF
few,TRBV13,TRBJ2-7,CASSSTGQTSYEQYF
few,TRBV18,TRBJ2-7,CASSPPGSHYEQYF
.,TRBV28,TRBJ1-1,CASSETGGGTEAFF
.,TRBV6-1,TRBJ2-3,CASSEEWWSTDTQYF
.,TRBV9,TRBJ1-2,CASTPSYDSYGYTF
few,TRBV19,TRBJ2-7,CASNWTGLLFVQYF
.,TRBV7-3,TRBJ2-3,CASSPGTSRDTQYF
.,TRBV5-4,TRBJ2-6,CASSAPTASGANVLTF
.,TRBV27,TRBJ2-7,CASKTDRVGTRYEQYF
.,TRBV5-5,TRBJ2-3,CASSLTHSGRMIDTQYF
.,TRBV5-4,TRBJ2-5,CASSSAGGPGETQYF
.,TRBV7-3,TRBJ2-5,CASSPSGIQETQYF
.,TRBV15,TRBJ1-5,CATSHGQYSNQPQHF
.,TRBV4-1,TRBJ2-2,CASSHRDGELFF
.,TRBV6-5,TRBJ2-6,CASSLAGTGEFLTF
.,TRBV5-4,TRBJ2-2,CASSGVSAGSGELFF
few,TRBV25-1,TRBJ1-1,CASSGDTGSAEAFF
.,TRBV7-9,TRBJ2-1,CASSPGSGLADNEQFF
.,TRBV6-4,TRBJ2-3,CASSSGRASDTQYF
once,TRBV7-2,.,CASSAPGLLSYEQYF
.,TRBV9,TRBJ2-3,CASSVGGGKSTDTQYF
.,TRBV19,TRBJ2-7,CATQLGGRQGPYEQYF
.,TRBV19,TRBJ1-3,CASSRDTTSGNTIYF
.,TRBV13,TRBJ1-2,CASSLFGGYTF
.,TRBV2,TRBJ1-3,CASRSFSGGNTIYF
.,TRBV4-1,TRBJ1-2,CASSPSQGLNYGYTF
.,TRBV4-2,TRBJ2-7,CASSQESRDSYEQYF
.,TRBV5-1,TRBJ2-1,CASSPYTSGGYNEQFF
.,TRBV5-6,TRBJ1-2,CASNPRKDHGYTF
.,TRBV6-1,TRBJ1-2,CASSDATGLNYGYTF
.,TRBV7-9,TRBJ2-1,CASSRTGTAYNEQFF
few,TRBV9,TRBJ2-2,CASSGTSGRTGELFF
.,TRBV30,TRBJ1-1,CAWSVGRVNTEAFF
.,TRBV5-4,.,CASSLDRFDEQYF